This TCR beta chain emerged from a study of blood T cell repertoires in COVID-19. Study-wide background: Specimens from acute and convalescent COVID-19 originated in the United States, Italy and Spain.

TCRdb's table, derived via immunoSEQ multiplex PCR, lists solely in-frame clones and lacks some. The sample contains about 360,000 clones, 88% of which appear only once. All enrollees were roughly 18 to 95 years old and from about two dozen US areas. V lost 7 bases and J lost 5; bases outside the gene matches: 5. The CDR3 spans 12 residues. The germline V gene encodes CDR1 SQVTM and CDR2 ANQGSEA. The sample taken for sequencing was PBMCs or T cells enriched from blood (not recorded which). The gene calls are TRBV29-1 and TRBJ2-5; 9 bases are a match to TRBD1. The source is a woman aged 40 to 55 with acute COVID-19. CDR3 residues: CSGTGGGETQYF. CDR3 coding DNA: TGCAGCGGTACAGGGGGCGGGGAGACCCAGTACTTC.